The sequence of this T cell receptor beta chain was determined in a study of cytotoxic CD8 clonotypes in ibrutinib-treated CLL. At the level of the study: With a range of 6 to 36, the median treatment time before response samples were taken was roughly 12 months.

Profiled with immunoSEQ multiplex PCR; TCRdb holds only in-frame clones, not every one. This table holds fewer than 400,000 clones, about 64% found once. This clone was detected a few times. Germline CDR1 MNHEY, CDR2 SVGAGI. The V end lost 0 bases, the J end lost 4 bases, and 7 bases lay between the germline ends. This CDR3 has 14 residues. The specimen comprised PBMCs, sampled after 36 months of ibrutinib treatment. V and J are TRBV6-5 and TRBJ2-1; no definite D call. This TCR came from a human donor with chronic lymphocytic leukemia. Here the CDR3 DNA reads TGTGCCAGCAGTTACTCGCCCCAATACAATGAGCAGTTCTTC. The encoded protein is CASSYSPQYNEQFF.